One T cell receptor beta chain is described in this entry. Its specific antigen is unknown. No qualities accompany the bases; no much larger clone lies one base away. There are 20 amino acids in the CDR3, from cysteine to phenylalanine inclusive. CDR3 DNA only is kept here, 60 bases in frame from base 1. The V end gives up 3 bases and the J end 0 bases, leaving 14 bases in the junction not matched to a gene. The germline V gene yields SGHRS for CDR1 and YFSETQ for CDR2. The data stem from a study of T cells in localized non-small cell lung cancer (dated by TCRdb to about 2020). Notes on the research overall: Comparing tumors with uninvolved tumor-adjacent lungs, the study looked at the T cell repertoires of hundreds of patients with early-stage NSCLC. The cohort comprised around 240 treatment-naïve NSCLC patients with resected, localized lung tumors. The mean age of the NSCLC patients was under 70 years, with 130 or so men and around 100 women. Broader findings and caveats from the paper: Because the study design was exploratory, TCR variables were selected using unadjusted p-values without false-discovery rate correction. Uninvolved tumor-adjacent lung showed the highest T cell clonality, higher than tumor, which suggests more focused antigenic responses in the adjacent lung. Higher T cell density in blood was associated with longer overall survival, whereas higher clonality in adjacent lung was associated with shorter survival. A median of 57 of the top 100 tumor clones were detected in paired uninvolved adjacent lung, and around 30 of these tumor clones were also found among the top 100 clones of the paired uninvolved adjacent lung. Because multi-region tumor sequencing was not performed, intratumor heterogeneity could not be ruled out.

At diagnosis, tumor, uninvolved tumor-adjacent lung and peripheral blood were collected and then preserved as a mix of FFPE and fresh-frozen material. For TCR repertoire profiling, blood samples were analyzed in the form of peripheral blood mononuclear cells. TCR beta CDR3 regions were sequenced from DNA using the immunoSEQ Assay. The paper's processing steps were these. T cell density was computed as TCR beta template counts normalized to usable DNA estimated by amplifying housekeeping genes. Richness was estimated using the preseqR package, with extrapolation to 400,000 templates for PBMC samples and to 120,000 templates for tissue samples. Clonality was calculated as one minus Pielou's evenness. To identify tissue-enriched TCRs, differential abundance testing was run on productive amino-acid clonotypes with a minimum total count of 5 and an alpha of 0.1. The Jaccard Index and the Morisita Overlap Index were used to measure repertoire overlap between compartments. GLIPH grouped TCR beta CDR3s together with public tetramer-defined viral CDR3s, and a viral motif had to include at least three viral sequences and also show V-gene enrichment. TCRdb retrieved this table from immuneACCESS and kept in-frame rearrangements only. Not all clones are present; in checked studies, unresolved V genes account for under half, and no reason is known for the remainder. D and trimming come from the DNA, and the V and J calls and clone size come from that table. Present in this sample are 31,000 or so clones, just under 80% of which were seen just once. The ten biggest clones cover 16% of the sample.

This TCR was recovered from a male donor older than 55 with stage III squamous cell lung carcinoma. The sequence joins TRBV5-1 to TRBJ2-3; 12 nucleotides in the junction match TRBD2. The source material was peripheral blood, sampled before any cancer treatment. This receptor has the CDR3 CASSSGLAGRYRPSTDTQYF. The DNA sequence is given as TGCGCCAGCAGCTCGGGACTAGCGGGCCGCTACCGCCCTAGCACAGATACGCAGTATTTT.